This TCR beta chain originates from a study of T cells in tuberculosis. The wider study: IGRA-negative adolescents, IGRA-positive adolescents with latent tuberculosis and adults with active tuberculosis formed this South African cohort. The study, taken as a whole, reports: Cases with active tuberculosis were adults, while controls were adolescents. The TCR-beta difference was not significant; alpha differences partly reflected length.

To note about this clone: Its specificity is not known.

The table came from immunoSEQ multiplex PCR; TCRdb's copy has only in-frame clones and leaves some out. The data hold 45,000 or so clones, with about 96% observed a single time. The CDR3 length is 12 residues. V shed 4 bases and J shed 6 bases, with 9 bases lying between them. Germline V gene data show CDR1 as LNHDA and CDR2 as SQIVND (reference sequence). Latent tuberculosis screening used tuberculin skin test and IGRA at entry. Sequenced material: PBMCs. This TCR derives from a donor between 10 and 29 years old with latent tuberculosis or without tuberculosis infection. The chain links TRBV19 to TRBJ1-1; D is unresolved. The DNA for the CDR3 is TGTGCCAGTAGTAGCGGGAGCGCTGAAGCTTTCTTT. It translates to CASSSGSAEAFF.